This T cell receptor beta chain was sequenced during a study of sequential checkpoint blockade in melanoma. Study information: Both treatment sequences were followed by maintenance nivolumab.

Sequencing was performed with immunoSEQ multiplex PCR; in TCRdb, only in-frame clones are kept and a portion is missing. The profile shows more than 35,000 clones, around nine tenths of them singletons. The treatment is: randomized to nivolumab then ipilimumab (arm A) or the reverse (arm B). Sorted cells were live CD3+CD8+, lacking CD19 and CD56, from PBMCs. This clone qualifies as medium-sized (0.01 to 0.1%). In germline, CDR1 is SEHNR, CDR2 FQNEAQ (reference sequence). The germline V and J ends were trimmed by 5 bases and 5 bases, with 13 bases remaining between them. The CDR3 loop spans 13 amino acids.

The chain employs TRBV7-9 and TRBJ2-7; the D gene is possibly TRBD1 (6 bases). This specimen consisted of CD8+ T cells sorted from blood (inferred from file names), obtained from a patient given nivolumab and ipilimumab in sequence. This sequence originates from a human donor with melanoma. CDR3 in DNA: TGTGCCAGCAGCGGACAGTTTTTCGACGAGCAGTACTTC. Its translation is CASSGQFFDEQYF.